This T cell receptor beta chain was obtained from a study of blood T cell repertoires in COVID-19. The overall study: From T cells, B-cell-depleted T cells, or PBMCs came the material, which was cDNA or gDNA.

This CDR3 region has 13 residues. Per germline, CDR1 SQVTM and CDR2 ANQGSEA. V was shortened by 5 bases and J by 10 bases, with 18 bases between the two germline ends. Libraries were prepared by immunoSEQ multiplex PCR; TCRdb keeps only in-frame clonotypes and omits some of them. The data hold about 200,000 clones, with 82% observed a single time. This chain joins TRBV29-1 and TRBJ2-1, with TRBD2 as a possible D gene (5 bases). This TCR derives from a woman in her sixties with COVID-19, enrolled during active disease. The sequenced material came from peripheral blood. CDR3 nucleotide sequence: TGCAGCGTTAATACGGGTTTCGGCGGGGAGCAGTTCTTC. It is translated as CSVNTGFGGEQFF.